This TCR beta chain was sequenced during a study of beta chain features in type 1 diabetes. Study background: Healthy donors and patients had similar age, gender and cell yields. Overall study findings and caveats: It was among patients, rather than healthy donors, that naive, central memory and Treg TCRB repertoires appeared more similar. Insertion counts at VDJ junctions were lower in type 1 diabetes patients, who also showed more deletions there.

Sorting that relied on CD45RO/CCR7/CD25/CD127/CD95/CD27 yielded CD4+ naive, central memory, regulatory and stem cell-like memory cells. The length of the CDR3 is 14 residues. Germline V gene lookup returns CDR1 MGHDK and CDR2 SYGVNS. With 6 bases clipped from V and 5 bases from J, the junction kept 8 bases outside the gene matches. Of the isolated RNA, all was reverse transcribed, and so the sequenced material was expressed TCRB transcripts. Libraries were prepared by immunoSEQ multiplex PCR; TCRdb keeps only in-frame clonotypes and omits some of them. The sample holds approximately 200,000 clones; over 8.5% are singletons and the top ten take around 0.037%. This clone was detected only a few times. Its antigen is as yet unknown.

The sample comprised naive CD4+ T cells from blood. The clonotype originates from a woman aged 18-29 years in good health. The rearrangement joins TRBV25-1 to TRBJ1-1; TRBD1 matches 8 bases. CDR3 in amino acids: CASSITGGRTEAFF. The CDR3 coding sequence is TGTGCCAGCAGCATTACAGGGGGTCGGACTGAAGCTTTCTTT. Variable domain in full (rest from reference TRBV25-1 and TRBJ1-1): EADIYQTPRYLVIGTGKKITLECSQTMGHDKMYWYQQDPGMELHLIHYSYGVNSTEKGDLSSESTVSRIRTEHFPLTLESARPSHTSQYLCASSITGGRTEAFFGQGTRLTVV.